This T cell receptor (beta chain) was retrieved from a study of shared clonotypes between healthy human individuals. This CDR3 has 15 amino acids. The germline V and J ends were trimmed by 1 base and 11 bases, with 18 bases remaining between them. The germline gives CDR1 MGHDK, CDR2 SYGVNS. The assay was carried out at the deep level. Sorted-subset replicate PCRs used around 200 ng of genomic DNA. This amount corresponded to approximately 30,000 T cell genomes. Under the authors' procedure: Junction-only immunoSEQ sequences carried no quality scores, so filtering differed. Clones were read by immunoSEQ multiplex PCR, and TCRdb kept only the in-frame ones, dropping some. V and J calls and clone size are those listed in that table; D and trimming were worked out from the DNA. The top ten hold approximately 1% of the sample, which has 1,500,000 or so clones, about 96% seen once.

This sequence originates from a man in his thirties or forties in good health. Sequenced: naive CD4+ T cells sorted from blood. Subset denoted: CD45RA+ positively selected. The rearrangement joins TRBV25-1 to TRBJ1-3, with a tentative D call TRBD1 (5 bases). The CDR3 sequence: CASSESLGTGSAIYF. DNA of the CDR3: TGTGCCAGCAGTGAATCCCTTGGGACGGGTTCGGCCATATATTTT.